A selection of T cell receptor beta chains follows, all from one sample in a study of blood T cell repertoires in COVID-19. Some clones are missing from TCRdb's copy, which holds only in-frame ones; the method was immunoSEQ multiplex PCR. The top ten hold over 12% of the sample, which has around 33,000 clones, approximately 82% seen once. Sequences were obtained from peripheral blood. The source of these receptors is a man aged 80 or over with active or convalescent COVID-19. Both conserved end residues are part of each CDR3. D genes are given only for firm matches. Expanded clones are given a class, and other clones once, few, many or no size at all.

v_call	clone_size	d_call	j_call	cdr3_aa	cdr3_nt
TRBV3-1/TRBV3-2	-	TRBD1	TRBJ2-5	CASRGGTGEETQYF	TGTGCCAGCAGGGGTGGGACAGGGGAAGAGACCCAGTACTTC
TRBV18	-	-	TRBJ2-3	CASSPWSTGTDTQYF	TGTGCCAGCTCACCCTGGAGCACGGGCACAGATACGCAGTATTTT
TRBV5-1	-	-	TRBJ2-1	CASSLGGFTYNEQFF	TGCGCCAGCAGCTTGGGAGGGTTTACCTACAATGAGCAGTTCTTC
TRBV28	once	TRBD2	TRBJ2-1	CASSLLAGTNEQFF	TGTGCCAGCAGTTTACTAGCGGGAACCAATGAGCAGTTCTTC
TRBV7-2	few	TRBD2	TRBJ2-7	CASSLNPGTRDYEQYF	TGTGCCAGCAGCTTAAATCCCGGGACTAGGGACTACGAGCAGTACTTC
TRBV28	-	-	TRBJ1-1	CASSFLRVRAFF	TGTGCCAGCAGTTTTTTGAGAGTGAGGGCTTTCTTT
TRBV24-1	-	-	TRBJ2-3	CATSVTRGGTDTQYF	TGTGCCACCAGTGTTACTCGGGGTGGCACAGATACGCAGTATTTT
TRBV3-1/TRBV3-2	-	-	TRBJ2-3	CASSQDLGADTQYF	TGTGCCAGCAGCCAAGATCTGGGGGCGGATACGCAGTATTTT
TRBV5-5	-	TRBD1	TRBJ2-3	CASSLGQGLVDTQYF	TGTGCCAGCAGCCTAGGACAGGGTTTAGTCGATACGCAGTATTTT
TRBV21-1	-	-	TRBJ1-5	CASSKLLSNQPQHF	TGTGCCAGCAGCAAATTACTGAGCAATCAGCCCCAGCATTTT
TRBV12-3/TRBV12-4	medium-sized	-	TRBJ1-5	CASSLPLGQPQHF	TGTGCCAGCAGTCTACCGCTGGGCCAGCCCCAGCATTTT
TRBV29-1	-	-	TRBJ2-1	CSGQVNEQFF	TGCAGCGGACAGGTCAATGAGCAGTTCTTC
TRBV5-5	-	-	TRBJ2-7	CASGMGKFYEQYF	TGTGCCAGCGGTATGGGCAAATTCTACGAGCAGTACTTC
TRBV11-2	few	TRBD1	TRBJ2-7	CASRLNAPGQSPEQYF	TGTGCCAGCAGACTAAACGCTCCGGGACAGTCGCCCGAGCAGTACTTC
TRBV9	-	-	TRBJ2-1	CASRYGLSGEQFF	TGTGCCAGCAGGTACGGACTCTCGGGTGAGCAGTTCTTC
TRBV6-2/TRBV6-3	-	-	TRBJ2-5	CASSYPTETQYF	TGTGCCAGCAGTTACCCTACTGAGACCCAGTACTTC
TRBV7-2	-	TRBD2	TRBJ2-7	CASSPPGVREAVEQYF	TGTGCCAGCAGCCCACCAGGGGTGCGGGAGGCGGTCGAGCAGTACTTC
TRBV10-3	-	TRBD1	TRBJ2-1	CAISAGQVDEQFF	TGTGCCATCAGTGCCGGACAGGTTGATGAGCAGTTCTTC
TRBV3-1/TRBV3-2	-	TRBD2	TRBJ2-1	CASSHRTSGQFF	TGTGCCAGCAGCCATCGGACTAGCGGGCAGTTCTTC
TRBV27	-	-	TRBJ2-7	CASTPRVGYEQYF	TGTGCCAGCACCCCGAGGGTAGGGTACGAGCAGTACTTC
TRBV5-8	-	TRBD2	TRBJ2-1	CASSLGLAELNEQFF	TGTGCCAGCAGCCTCGGACTAGCGGAGCTGAATGAGCAGTTCTTC
TRBV19	-	TRBD2	TRBJ2-1	CASSITGGSYNEQFF	TGTGCCAGTAGTATAACGGGGGGCTCCTACAATGAGCAGTTCTTC
TRBV5-1	-	TRBD2	TRBJ2-2	CASSLGTSGRLTGELFF	TGCGCCAGCAGCCTTGGGACTAGCGGGAGATTGACCGGGGAGCTGTTTTTT
TRBV7-9	-	TRBD2	TRBJ2-5	CASSPGTSGSLQETQYF	TGTGCCAGCAGCCCCGGGACTAGCGGGAGTCTACAAGAGACCCAGTACTTC
TRBV5-1	once	-	TRBJ2-1	CASSLSRDTAYNEQFF	TGCGCCAGCAGCTTGTCTCGGGACACTGCCTACAATGAGCAGTTCTTC
TRBV29-1	-	-	TRBJ2-5	CSVEDAGETQYF	TGCAGCGTTGAAGATGCGGGGGAGACCCAGTACTTC
TRBV28	-	-	TRBJ2-7	CASMEGVGLLDEQYF	TGTGCCAGCATGGAAGGAGTAGGACTGCTGGACGAGCAGTACTTC
TRBV4-3	-	-	TRBJ1-1	CASSHLDRNTEAFF	TGCGCCAGCAGCCACCTAGACAGGAACACTGAAGCTTTCTTT
TRBV5-1	-	TRBD2	TRBJ2-2	CASSPTSGYTGELFF	TGCGCCAGCAGCCCGACTAGCGGATACACCGGGGAGCTGTTTTTT
TRBV12-3/TRBV12-4	-	-	TRBJ2-7	CASSYGYEQYF	TGTGCCAGCAGTTACGGCTACGAGCAGTACTTC
TRBV28	-	TRBD1	TRBJ1-1	CASSPWTGGTEAFF	TGTGCCAGCAGTCCGTGGACAGGGGGCACTGAAGCTTTCTTT
TRBV5-6	-	-	TRBJ2-5	CASSLSLETQYF	TGTGCCAGCAGCTTATCCTTAGAGACCCAGTACTTC
TRBV29-1	-	-	TRBJ2-3	CSGQSDTQYF	TGCAGCGGTCAGTCTGATACGCAGTATTTT
TRBV19	-	-	TRBJ1-1	CASSLFLNTEAFF	TGTGCCAGTAGTCTGTTCCTGAACACTGAAGCTTTCTTT
TRBV29-1	-	-	TRBJ1-3	CSVESSVGNTIYF	TGCAGCGTTGAAAGCAGCGTCGGAAACACCATATATTTT
TRBV7-2	once	TRBD2	TRBJ2-3	CASSLALTSGSADTQYF	TGTGCCAGCAGCTTAGCGCTTACTAGCGGGAGTGCAGATACGCAGTATTTT
TRBV18	-	TRBD2	TRBJ2-2	CASSPPGLVTGTGELFF	TGTGCCAGCTCACCACCGGGACTAGTTACCGGCACCGGGGAGCTGTTTTTT
TRBV6-5	few	-	TRBJ1-3	CASSDYSSGNTIYF	TGTGCCAGCAGCGACTATTCCTCTGGAAACACCATATATTTT
TRBV15	-	-	TRBJ2-1	CATGGGDEQFF	TGTGCCACCGGGGGGGGCGATGAGCAGTTCTTC
TRBV11-3	few	-	TRBJ2-7	CASSFGQTSYEQYF	TGTGCCAGCAGCTTTGGACAGACCTCCTACGAGCAGTACTTC
TRBV5-6	few	-	TRBJ1-1	CASSPFQGQSAFF	TGTGCCAGCAGCCCATTTCAAGGACAGTCAGCTTTCTTT
TRBV19	few	-	TRBJ1-5	CASSRWGEPQHF	TGTGCCAGTAGTAGATGGGGAGAGCCCCAGCATTTT
TRBV29-1	-	-	TRBJ1-2	CSVEKGVENYGYTF	TGCAGCGTTGAAAAAGGTGTGGAGAACTATGGCTACACCTTC
TRBV19	-	TRBD2	TRBJ2-1	CASSGGGYNEQFF	TGTGCCAGTAGCGGCGGGGGGTACAATGAGCAGTTCTTC
TRBV7-9	-	-	TRBJ2-3	CASKTAGSTDTQYF	TGTGCCAGCAAAACCGCGGGGAGCACAGATACGCAGTATTTT
TRBV3-1/TRBV3-2	-	TRBD2	TRBJ2-5	CASSHGLAGRQETQYF	TGTGCCAGCAGCCATGGACTAGCGGGCCGACAAGAGACCCAGTACTTC
TRBV5-4	-	-	TRBJ1-2	CASSLDRLHGYTF	TGTGCCAGCAGCTTGGACAGGCTGCATGGCTACACCTTC
TRBV11-2	-	TRBD1	TRBJ1-5	CASSRASDRDNQPQHF	TGTGCCAGCAGCCGAGCATCAGACAGGGATAATCAGCCCCAGCATTTT
TRBV27	-	TRBD1	TRBJ2-2	CASSLRGQSANTGELFF	TGTGCCAGCAGTTTACGGGGACAGTCGGCGAACACCGGGGAGCTGTTTTTT
TRBV28	-	TRBD1	TRBJ2-4	CASSLAGGSKNIQYF	TGTGCCAGCTCCCTGGCAGGGGGTTCCAAAAACATTCAGTACTTC
TRBV18	-	TRBD2	TRBJ2-1	CASRGLAGNNEQFF	TGTGCCAGCCGGGGCCTAGCGGGAAACAATGAGCAGTTCTTC
TRBV13	few	TRBD2	TRBJ2-3	CASSLGLAGSTDTQYF	TGTGCCAGCAGCTTGGGACTAGCGGGGAGCACAGATACGCAGTATTTT
TRBV5-4	-	-	TRBJ1-4	CASSTGGTSTNEKLFF	TGTGCCAGCAGCACGGGAGGCACCTCAACTAATGAAAAACTGTTTTTT
TRBV6-2/TRBV6-3	-	TRBD2	TRBJ2-3	CASSYSPSGITDTQYF	TGTGCCAGCAGTTACTCTCCCAGCGGGATCACAGATACGCAGTATTTT
TRBV5-1	-	-	TRBJ2-1	CASSPSNHGSGYNEQFF	TGCGCCAGCAGCCCGTCTAATCACGGATCAGGCTACAATGAGCAATTCTTC
TRBV27	few	-	TRBJ1-1	CASSARTLGEAFF	TGTGCCAGCAGTGCACGCACGTTGGGCGAAGCTTTCTTT
TRBV6-5	-	-	TRBJ2-5	CASNPVPNQETQYF	TGTGCCAGCAACCCGGTCCCTAACCAAGAGACCCAGTACTTC
TRBV2	-	TRBD2	TRBJ2-7	CASSTTSGSTYEQYF	TGTGCCAGCAGTACTACTAGCGGGAGTACGTACGAGCAGTACTTC
TRBV5-6	-	TRBD2	TRBJ2-2	CASSLVVAGGKTGELFF	TGTGCCAGCAGCTTGGTAGTAGCGGGAGGAAAGACCGGGGAGCTGTTTTTT